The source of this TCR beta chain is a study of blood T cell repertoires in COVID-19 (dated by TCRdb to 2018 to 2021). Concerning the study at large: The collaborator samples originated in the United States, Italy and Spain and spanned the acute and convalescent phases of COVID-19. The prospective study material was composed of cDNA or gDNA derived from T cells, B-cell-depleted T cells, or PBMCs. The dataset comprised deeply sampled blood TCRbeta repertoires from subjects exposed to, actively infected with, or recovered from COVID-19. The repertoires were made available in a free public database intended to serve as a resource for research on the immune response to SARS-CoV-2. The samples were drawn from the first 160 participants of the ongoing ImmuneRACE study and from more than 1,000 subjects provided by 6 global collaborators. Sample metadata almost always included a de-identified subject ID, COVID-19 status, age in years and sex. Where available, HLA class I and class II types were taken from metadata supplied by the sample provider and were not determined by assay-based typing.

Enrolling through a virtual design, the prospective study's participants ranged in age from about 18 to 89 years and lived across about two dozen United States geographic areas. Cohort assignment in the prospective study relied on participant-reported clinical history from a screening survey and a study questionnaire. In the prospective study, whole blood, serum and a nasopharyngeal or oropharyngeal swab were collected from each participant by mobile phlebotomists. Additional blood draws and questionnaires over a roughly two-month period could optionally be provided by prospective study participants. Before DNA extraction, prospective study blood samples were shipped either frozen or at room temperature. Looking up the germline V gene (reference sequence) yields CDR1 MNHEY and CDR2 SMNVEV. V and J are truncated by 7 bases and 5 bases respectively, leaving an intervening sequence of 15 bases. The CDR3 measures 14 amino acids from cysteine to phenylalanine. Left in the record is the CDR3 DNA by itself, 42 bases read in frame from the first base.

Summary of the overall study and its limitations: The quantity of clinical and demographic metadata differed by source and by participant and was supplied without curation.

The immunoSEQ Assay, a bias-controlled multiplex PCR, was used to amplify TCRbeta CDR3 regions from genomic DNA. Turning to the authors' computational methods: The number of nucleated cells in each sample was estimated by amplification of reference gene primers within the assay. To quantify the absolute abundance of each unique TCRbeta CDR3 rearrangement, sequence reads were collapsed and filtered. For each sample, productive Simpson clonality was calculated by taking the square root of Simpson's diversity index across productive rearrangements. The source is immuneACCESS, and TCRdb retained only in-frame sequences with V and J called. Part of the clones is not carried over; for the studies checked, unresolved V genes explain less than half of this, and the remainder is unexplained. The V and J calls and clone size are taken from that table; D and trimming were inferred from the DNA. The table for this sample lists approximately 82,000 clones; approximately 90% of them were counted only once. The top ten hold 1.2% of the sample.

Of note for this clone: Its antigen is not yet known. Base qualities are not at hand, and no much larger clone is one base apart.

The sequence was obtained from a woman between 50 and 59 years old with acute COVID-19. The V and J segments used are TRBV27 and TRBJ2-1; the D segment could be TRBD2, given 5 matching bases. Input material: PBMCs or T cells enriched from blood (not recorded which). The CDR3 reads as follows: CASMGLALNNEQFF. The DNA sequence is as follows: TGTGCCAGCATGGGATTAGCGCTAAACAATGAGCAGTTCTTC.